A single sample is the source of the 18 T cell receptor beta chains below, sequenced in a study of technical replicates of blood from a handful of donors. Generated by immunoSEQ multiplex PCR, the TCRdb table keeps only in-frame clones and is missing some. The repertoire consists of tens of thousands of clones, with 92% occurring once and the leading ten covering about 0.27%. The specimen sequenced was T cells isolated from PBMCs. The receptors here all came from a human donor in good health.

This rearrangement joins TRBV11-3 to TRBJ2-2; D might be TRBD2 (6 bases). The CDR3 is 12 residues long. Looked up from germline, CDR1 is SGHNT and CDR2 is YENEEA. V gave up 5 bases and J gave up 11 bases, with 12 bases separating them. For the CDR3, the DNA is TGTGCCAGCAGCCAGGAGGGCGGAGAGCTGTTTTTT. Translation: CASSQEGGELFF.

This clone came up once. The rearrangement joins TRBV2 to TRBJ2-7; 7 bases line up with TRBD1. The CDR3 sequence is 13 residues long. Germline V gene data show CDR1 as SNHLY and CDR2 as FYNNEI. V lost 9 bases and J lost 0; bases outside the gene matches: 5. CDR3 amino acids: CARSGGSSYEQYF. In DNA, the CDR3 is TGTGCCAGATCAGGGGGTAGCTCCTACGAGCAGTACTTC. The full variable domain, its missing parts supplied by reference TRBV2 and TRBJ2-7, is EPEVTQTPSHQVTQMGQEVILRCVPISNHLYFYWYRQILGQKVEFLVSFYNNEISEKSEIFDDQFSVERPDGSNFTLKIRSTKLEDSAMYFCARSGGSSYEQYFGPGTRLTVT.

The gene calls are TRBV6-1 and TRBJ2-7; 10 bases align to TRBD1. J was trimmed by 3 bases and V by 6 bases; bases with no gene match: 8. The V gene's germline CDR1 is MNHNS and CDR2 SASEGT. The CDR3 has 15 amino acids. CDR3 DNA sequence: TGTGCCAGCAGAGACAGGGGGCAGGGAAGCTACGAGCAGTACTTC. This sequence encodes CASRDRGQGSYEQYF.

This rearrangement joins TRBV7-9 to TRBJ1-4; TRBD1 is a possible D gene (5 bases). Trimming removed 6 bases at V and 4 bases at J, with 12 bases between. Germline CDR1 SEHNR, CDR2 FQNEAQ (reference sequence). The CDR3 is 14 amino acids. CDR3 amino acids: CASSLPGGNEKLFF. CDR3 nucleotides: TGTGCCAGCAGTCTTCCCGGGGGTAATGAAAAACTGTTTTTT.

This chain links TRBV6-5 with TRBJ1-4, with D possibly matching TRBD1 (5 bases). Trimming left V 0 bases short and J 8 bases short, with 13 bases between. Germline values: CDR1 MNHEY, CDR2 SVGAGI. The CDR3 covers 15 residues. CDR3 sequence: CASSYSTRVYEKLFF. The CDR3 coding sequence is TGTGCCAGCAGTTACTCAACCAGGGTCTACGAAAAACTGTTTTTT.

The V and J genes are TRBV5-6 and TRBJ2-5; perhaps TRBD2 as D (5 bases). CDR3 length: 15 residues. Germline V lookup: CDR1 SGHDT, CDR2 YYEEEE. Trimming pared 1 base from V and 4 bases from J, leaving 14 bases between. The CDR3 DNA is TGTGCCAGCAGCTTGCGGGTCGCGAGGGCAGAGACCCAGTACTTC. It encodes CASSLRVARAETQYF. Looking up the rest from reference TRBV5-6 and TRBJ2-5 gives the full variable domain: DAGVTQSPTHLIKTRGQQVTLRCSPKSGHDTVSWYQQALGQGPQFIFQYYEEEERQRGNFPDRFSGHQFPNYSSELNVNALLLGDSALYLCASSLRVARAETQYFGPGTRLLVL.

The chain couples TRBV19 to TRBJ1-5, with a possible D match to TRBD1 (5 bases). Germline V gene lookup returns CDR1 LNHDA and CDR2 SQIVND (reference sequence). Deletions cut 7 bases from V and 10 bases from J, with 17 bases between. CDR3 length equals 13 residues. Written as DNA, the CDR3 is TGTGCCAGTACCCCCGGGGGGGGGAGACCCCAGCATTTT. Translation: CASTPGGGRPQHF.

V and J are TRBV18 and TRBJ1-4; no firm D call. This CDR3 region has 15 residues. Germline loops: CDR1 KGHSH, CDR2 LQKENI. The germline V and J ends were trimmed by 6 bases and 0 bases, with 11 bases remaining between them. CDR3 sequence (DNA): TGTGCCAGCTCCCTCGGTAGAGCAACTAATGAAAAACTGTTTTTT. It specifies CASSLGRATNEKLFF.

This rearrangement joins TRBV11-2 to TRBJ1-6; 7 nucleotides agree with TRBD1. The CDR3 has 15 residues. Germline CDR1 is SGHAT and CDR2 is FQNNGV. Unmatched junction bases numbered 8, after V lost 5 bases and J lost 7 bases. CDR3 sequence reads: CASSTYRDRNSPLHF. The CDR3 nucleotides are TGTGCCAGCAGCACATACCGGGACAGAAATTCACCCCTCCACTTT.

This rearrangement joins TRBV9 to TRBJ2-6; a weak D match, TRBD1 (6 bases). This CDR3 spans 20 amino acids. The germline CDR1 and CDR2 sequences are SGDLS and YYNGEE. V was shortened by 0 bases and J by 0 bases, with 19 bases between the two germline ends. The CDR3 spells CASSVEGFLDSFSGANVLTF. The DNA of the CDR3 is TGTGCCAGCAGCGTAGAGGGGTTTTTGGACAGTTTCTCTGGGGCCAACGTCCTGACTTTC.

The chain carries TRBV28 and TRBJ1-4; tentatively, D is TRBD1 (5 bases). CDR1 and CDR2 (germline): MDHEN, SYDVKM. V was trimmed by 4 bases and J by 4 bases, leaving 10 bases between them. The CDR3 contains 14 residues. CDR3 nucleotides: TGTGCCAGCAGTTCCGGGGGATTTAATGAAAAACTGTTTTTT. Translation gives CASSSGGFNEKLFF.

The rearrangement links TRBV6-1 to TRBJ2-7; 10 bases are shared with TRBD2. The CDR3 extends over 14 amino acids. The germline V gene has CDR1 MNHNS and CDR2 SASEGT. V shed 7 bases and J 7 bases; nucleotides not matched to a gene: 10. CDR3 in DNA: TGTGCCAGCAACCAGGGGGGACTAGCGTATGAGCAGTACTTC. It codes for CASNQGGLAYEQYF.

V usage is TRBV5-1 and J usage is TRBJ2-7, with D possibly TRBD1 on 6 matching bases. This CDR3 is built from 14 residues. The germline V gene has CDR1 SGHRS and CDR2 YFSETQ. Trimming removed 3 bases at V and 6 bases at J, with 16 bases between. As DNA, the CDR3 is TGCGCCAGCAGCTGGGCAGGGGAAGTAGGCGAGCAGTACTTC. Translated, it gives CASSWAGEVGEQYF.

V and J are TRBV4-1 and TRBJ2-1; D not certain. V was pared by 3 bases and J by 4 bases, with 25 bases between. The CDR3 runs to 19 residues. Germline assignment: CDR1 MGHRA and CDR2 YSYEKL. The chain's CDR3 is CASSHKPRFVLASYNEQFF. CDR3 DNA: TGCGCCAGCAGCCACAAACCCCGGTTCGTTCTTGCGTCGTACAATGAGCAGTTCTTC.

This clone was seen only a few times. The V call is TRBV19, the J call TRBJ1-5; no clear D. CDR1 LNHDA and CDR2 SQIVND come from the germline V gene (reference sequence). The CDR3 extends over 14 amino acids. Between the trimmed V and J ends, which lost 4 bases and 1 base, there was a span of 8 bases. CDR3 protein: CASSKGLSNQPQHF. The CDR3 DNA reads TGTGCCAGTAGTAAAGGACTAAGCAATCAGCCCCAGCATTTT.

J is TRBJ1-1 and V is TRBV7-6; 7 positions match TRBD1. Germline V gene sequence: CDR1 SGHVS, CDR2 FNYEAQ. This CDR3 contains 14 residues. V was pared by 5 bases and J by 0 bases, with 3 bases of the junction left unmatched. CDR3 DNA sequence: TGTGCCAGCAGCGGGGACAGCATGAACACTGAAGCTTTCTTT. Translating it yields CASSGDSMNTEAFF.

The chain has TRBV2 and TRBJ2-4; D is undetermined. Trimming pared 7 bases from V and 0 bases from J, leaving 10 bases between. The length of the CDR3 is 14 residues. Germline values: CDR1 SNHLY, CDR2 FYNNEI. This chain's CDR3 is CASTEPLAKNIQYF. The CDR3 DNA reads TGTGCCAGCACCGAGCCCCTAGCCAAAAACATTCAGTACTTC.

The V call is TRBV2, the J call TRBJ1-1; 8 bases line up with TRBD1. Losses at the gene ends were 7 bases for V and 8 bases for J; bases not matched to a gene: 12. The CDR3 extends over 14 amino acids. Germline CDR1 is SNHLY and CDR2 is FYNNEI. CDR3 DNA: TGTGCCAGCACCAGACAGGGGAATTATAACGAAGCTTTCTTT. Protein: CASTRQGNYNEAFF. The entire variable domain, with the rest obtained from reference TRBV2 and TRBJ1-1, is as follows: EPEVTQTPSHQVTQMGQEVILRCVPISNHLYFYWYRQILGQKVEFLVSFYNNEISEKSEIFDDQFSVERPDGSNFTLKIRSTKLEDSAMYFCASTRQGNYNEAFFGQGTRLTVV.